The TCR beta chain described here comes from a study of response to subunit inactivated influenza vaccine. Study results and limitations: The study's authors posited that every seasonal influenza vaccination enlists few new T cells.

V was pared by 0 bases and J by 2 bases, with 3 bases of the junction left unmatched. Germline values: CDR1 SGHRS, CDR2 YFSETQ. CDR3 size: 15 residues. A single record per CDR3 protein comes from TCRdb applying MiXCR to the RT-PCR reads. Of around 520,000 distinct CDR3 sequences in the sample, less than 30% were seen once. Concerning this clonotype itself: What it binds is not known.

This TCR was sampled from a man aged 45-65 years who received an inactivated influenza vaccine. The input for sequencing was CD4+ T cells sorted from PBMCs, taken 4 to 6 days after vaccination. J is TRBJ2-7 and V is TRBV5-1; 9 nucleotides align to TRBD2. Here the CDR3 DNA reads TGCGCCAGCAGCTTGGAGACTAGCGGACCCTACGAGCAGTACTTC. This translates into CASSLETSGPYEQYF.